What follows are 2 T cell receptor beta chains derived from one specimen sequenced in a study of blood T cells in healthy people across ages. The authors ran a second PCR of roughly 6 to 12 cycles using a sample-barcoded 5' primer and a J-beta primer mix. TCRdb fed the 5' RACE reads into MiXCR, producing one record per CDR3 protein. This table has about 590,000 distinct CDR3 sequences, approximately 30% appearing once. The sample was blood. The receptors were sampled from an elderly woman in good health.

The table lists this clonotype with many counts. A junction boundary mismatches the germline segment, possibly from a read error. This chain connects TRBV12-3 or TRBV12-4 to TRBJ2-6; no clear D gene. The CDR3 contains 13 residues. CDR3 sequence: CASSVAGANVLTF. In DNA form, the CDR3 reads TGTGCCAGCAGTGTAGCCGGGGCCAACGTCCTGACTTTC.

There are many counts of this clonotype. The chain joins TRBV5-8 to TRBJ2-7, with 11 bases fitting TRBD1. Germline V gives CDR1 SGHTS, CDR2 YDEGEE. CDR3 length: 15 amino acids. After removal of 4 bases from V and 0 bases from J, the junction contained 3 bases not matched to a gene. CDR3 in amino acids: CASSGTGGLSYEQYF. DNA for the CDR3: TGTGCCAGCAGCGGGACAGGGGGACTCTCCTACGAGCAGTACTTC.